The rows below give T cell receptor beta chains drawn from one sample of a study of multiple sclerosis patients with progressive multifocal leukoencephalopathy. Only in-frame clones appear in the TCRdb table, and some are missing; sequencing was by immunoSEQ multiplex PCR. Counted here are 25,000 to 35,000 clones, 85% to 95% occurring once; the ten biggest clones make up less than 2%. The material sequenced was PBMCs. The receptors come from a man aged 25 to 45 with multiple sclerosis. The CDR3 runs from the conserved cysteine through the conserved F or W. D genes are given only for firm matches. For some rows the clone size is stated as once, few or many, or as a class when expanded; others skip it.

cdr3_nt cdr3_aa v_call d_call j_call clone_size
TGTGCCAGCAGTTTTGGGTCGGAGAGGGAACTGTTTTTT CASSFGSERELFF TRBV28 NA TRBJ1-4 NA
TGTGCCACCTCAACTGCCACTAGCGGAGGATTCTCTGGGGCCAACGTCCTGACTTTC CATSTATSGGFSGANVLTF TRBV10-3 TRBD2 TRBJ2-6 NA
TGTGCCACCAGCCGCTACAGGGGGCAGGAAGAAAAACTGTTTTTT CATSRYRGQEEKLFF TRBV15 TRBD1 TRBJ1-4 NA
TGTGCCAGTACCCGGACAGACTTCACAGATACGCAGTATTTT CASTRTDFTDTQYF TRBV19 NA TRBJ2-3 NA
TGTGCCAGCTCCCCAAGGTCATCGGGGGTCTTTAACACCGGGGAGCTGTTTTTT CASSPRSSGVFNTGELFF TRBV18 NA TRBJ2-2 NA
TGTGCCAGCAGCTTAGGAGTAATCAGGACAGGGGACAACAATGAGCAGTTCTTC CASSLGVIRTGDNNEQFF TRBV7-9 TRBD1 TRBJ2-1 NA
TGTGCCAGCGCAAGAAGTGGGACAGGGGGACACTATGGCTACACCTTC CASARSGTGGHYGYTF TRBV11-2 TRBD1 TRBJ1-2 NA
TGTGCCAGCAGTTTATCTGAGGGGGTTTATGGCTACACCTTC CASSLSEGVYGYTF TRBV27 NA TRBJ1-2 NA
TGTGCCAGCAGCTCCTTTCAGGCGAACACCGGGGAGCTGTTTTTT CASSSFQANTGELFF TRBV11-3 NA TRBJ2-2 NA
TGTGCCAGTAGTATTAATGCTGGACAGGGGTACGAGCAGTACTTC CASSINAGQGYEQYF TRBV19 TRBD1 TRBJ2-7 NA
TGCGCCAGCAGCTTATTACAGGGGAACAACGAGCAGTACTTC CASSLLQGNNEQYF TRBV5-1 TRBD1 TRBJ2-7 NA
TGTGCCAGCAGCTTAACTAGCGGGAGGGTAGATACGCAGTATTTT CASSLTSGRVDTQYF TRBV6-6 TRBD2 TRBJ2-3 NA
TGCGCCAGCAGTCCTGGGACTAGCGGGAGAGAGACCCAGTACTTC CASSPGTSGRETQYF TRBV5-1 TRBD2 TRBJ2-5 NA
TGTGCCAGCAGCCCGGGACTTAGCTCCTACGAGCAGTACTTC CASSPGLSSYEQYF TRBV4-2 NA TRBJ2-7 NA
TGCGCCAGCAGCTTGATGGGACAGGGGGCTAGGGATGAGCAGTTCTTC CASSLMGQGARDEQFF TRBV5-1 TRBD1 TRBJ2-1 NA
TGTGCCAGCAGCTCTAGCTGGGGTTTACAGCATTTT CASSSSWGLQHF TRBV7-2 NA TRBJ1-5 once
TGCAGTGCTAGGTTCGCCGGGGAGCTGTTTTTT CSARFAGELFF TRBV20-1 NA TRBJ2-2 once
TGTGCCAGCAGCTTCCGGGACGGAGGCTTGGTTTTT CASSFRDGGLVF TRBV11-3 NA TRBJ1-4 NA
TGTGCCAGCAGGGGGACAGGATCCTACGAGCAGTACTTC CASRGTGSYEQYF TRBV7-2 TRBD1 TRBJ2-7 NA
TGTGCCTGGAGCAGGGTGAACACTGAGGCTTTCTTT CAWSRVNTEAFF TRBV30 NA TRBJ1-1 NA
TGTGCCAGCAGCCTTTCGGGGGGGCGGTACACAGATACGCAGTATTTT CASSLSGGRYTDTQYF TRBV7-2 TRBD2 TRBJ2-3 NA
TGTGCCAGCAGCTTGTCCGTAGGACCCCATCAGCCCCAGCATTTT CASSLSVGPHQPQHF TRBV7-8 NA TRBJ1-5 NA
TGTGCCACCAGCCCCGGGGGGGCAGTGGAGACCCAGTACTTC CATSPGGAVETQYF TRBV15 TRBD2 TRBJ2-5 NA
TGTGCCATCTTACCTACCGGGACTAGCTCCTACAATGAGCAGTTCTTC CAILPTGTSSYNEQFF TRBV27 TRBD2 TRBJ2-1 NA